This TCR beta chain was identified during a study of T cell responses to AZD1222 COVID-19 vaccine. In the case of this clone: Its target is not known.

The method was immunoSEQ multiplex PCR; TCRdb's version includes in-frame clones alone and lacks a portion of them. The sample has 110,000 to 150,000 clones; roughly nine tenths are singletons. Whole-study findings and limits: Donors were chiefly white British, with a greater number of females, and clonal diversity was perhaps underestimated.

This CDR3 comprises 11 residues. Germline V CDR1 and CDR2: MNHEY, SMNVEV (reference sequence). The germline V and J ends were trimmed by 10 bases and 1 base, with 7 bases remaining between them. The chain couples TRBV27 to TRBJ1-1; the D is unclear. The source was peripheral blood, collected on day 0 of AZD1222 vaccination. The clonotype was recovered from an adult in good health. The CDR3 bases are TGTGCCACCGTGAGGAACACTGAAGCTTTCTTT. Protein: CATVRNTEAFF.